This T cell receptor beta chain came from a study of blood T cells in healthy people across ages. Study findings and constraints: The long-lived group displayed more naive CD4+ cells, plus higher diversity, than the aged donors did.

The table lists this clonotype with a few counts. Its antigen is currently unknown. Primers used in a second PCR of roughly 6 to 11 cycles were a sample-barcoded 5' primer and a J-beta primer mix. Every single cDNA molecule received a tag from a template-switch adaptor with 12 random nucleotides. TCRdb re-called the 5' RACE reads through MiXCR, storing one row per CDR3 protein. This sample has about 680,000 distinct CDR3 sequences; about 52% occur once, and the top ten carry 25% to 35%. V lost 4 bases and J lost 7, with 10 bases in between. The CDR3 totals 12 residues. CDR1 and CDR2 (germline): MNHEY, SVGAGI.

The TCR originated in a woman aged 60 to 75 in good health. J is TRBJ2-5 and V is TRBV6-5, with D unresolved. Sequenced: blood. CDR3 sequence reads: CASSFTTGTQYF. CDR3 bases: TGTGCCAGCAGTTTCACGACCGGGACCCAGTACTTC.